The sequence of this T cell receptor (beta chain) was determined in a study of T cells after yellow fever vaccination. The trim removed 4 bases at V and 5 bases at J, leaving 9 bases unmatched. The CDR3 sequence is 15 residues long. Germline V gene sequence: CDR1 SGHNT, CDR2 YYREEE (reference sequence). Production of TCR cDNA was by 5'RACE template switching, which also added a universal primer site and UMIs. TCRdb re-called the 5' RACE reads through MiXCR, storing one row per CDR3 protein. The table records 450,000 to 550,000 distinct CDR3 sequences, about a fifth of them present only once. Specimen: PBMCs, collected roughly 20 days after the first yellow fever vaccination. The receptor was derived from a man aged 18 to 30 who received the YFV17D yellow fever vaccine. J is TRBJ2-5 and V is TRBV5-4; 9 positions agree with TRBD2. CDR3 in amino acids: CASSAGTSFGETQYF. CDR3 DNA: TGTGCCAGCAGCGCCGGGACTAGCTTCGGTGAGACCCAGTACTTC.